This paragraph covers one T cell receptor beta chain sequence. No antigen is known for it. CDR1 and CDR2 (germline): DFQATT, SNEGSKA (reference sequence). V shed 5 bases and J 5 bases; nucleotides not matched to a gene: 7. The CDR3 extends over 14 amino acids. The source of the sample is a study of post-analysis software for immune sequencing data. Study conclusions and caveats: Controls' normalized Chao1 diversity significantly exceeded that of multiple sclerosis patients. TRBV segments more frequent in patients than in controls numbered roughly five and included TRBV5-6, TRBV5-1 and TRBV20-1.

Unique molecular identifiers were present in the TCR beta cDNA libraries. In TCRdb, the PCR reads were re-called with MiXCR into one record per CDR3 protein. The profile shows 350,000 to 450,000 distinct CDR3 sequences, roughly 40% of them singletons. This clonotype originated in a girl aged 2 to 9 with multiple sclerosis. Source material: blood. The rearrangement uses TRBV20-1 and TRBJ2-5; TRBD2 agrees at 11 bases. The CDR3 bases are TGCAGTGCTGCCTTAGCGGGAGGGTATGAGACCCAGTACTTC. This translates into CSAALAGGYETQYF.